These 23 T cell receptor beta chains were all obtained from the same sample, sequenced in a study of regulatory T cells in long-lasting Graves disease. Arm-PCR of CDR3 regions with iRepertoire HTBI primers generated TCR beta libraries. Using its own MiXCR run on the multiplex PCR reads, TCRdb lists one record per CDR3 protein. The table includes roughly 380,000 distinct CDR3 sequences, 15% to 18% detected once. The time point denotes: newly diagnosed GD, antithyroid drugs for less than 3 months. RNA from PBMCs was the source of the TCR library. This specimen was peripheral blood mononuclear cells (PBMCs), taken at new diagnosis, from a patient treated with antithyroid drugs. The receptors derive from a female donor with Graves disease.

The chain links TRBV25-1 to TRBJ1-5; D unresolved. Trimming pared 4 bases from V and 9 bases from J, leaving 10 bases between. From germline, CDR1 is MGHDK and CDR2 SYGVNS. The CDR3 totals 12 residues. DNA of the CDR3: TGTGCCAGCAGTGGTCAATCCGGGCCCCAGCATTTT. This codes for CASSGQSGPQHF.

This clonotype has a handful of counts. This may come from a read error, since a much larger clone is one base off. CDR3 loop: CASSQDMAGGPTYGYAF. The CDR3 DNA reads as TGCGCCAGCAGCCAAGATATGGCAGGGGGCCCAACCTATGGCTACGCCTTC. The rearrangement joins TRBV4-3 to TRBJ1-2, with 8 positions matching TRBD1. This CDR3 comprises 17 residues. Germline CDR1 and CDR2: LGHNA and YSLEER.

Ten or more counts support this clonotype. The J gene is TRBJ2-2, the V gene TRBV6-1, with 7 bases lining up with TRBD1. Germline V gives CDR1 MNHNS, CDR2 SASEGT. The CDR3 is 15 amino acids. V shed 6 bases, J shed 0 bases, and the junction held 4 bases outside the gene matches. CDR3 protein: CASRSGTANTGELFF. CDR3 in DNA: TGTGCCAGCAGATCCGGGACAGCGAACACCGGGGAGCTGTTTTTT.

Notes on this clonotype: This sequence is one base from a far larger clone and is likely a read error. The chain employs TRBV7-3 and TRBJ2-3; the match to TRBD2 covers 10 bases. The tail of the sequence fits TRBJ2-7 better, so the J call may be wrong. There are 16 residues in the CDR3. Germline V gives CDR1 SGHTA, CDR2 FQGTGA. CDR3 sequence (DNA): TGTGCCAGCAGCAAACAGGCAGCGGGAGGGCCGAATGAGCAGTACTTC. It specifies CASSKQAAGGPNEQYF.

This clonotype has a count of ten or more. The rearrangement joins TRBV5-4 to TRBJ2-2; the match to TRBD1 covers 10 bases. J lost 6 bases, V lost 2 bases, and 4 bases had no gene match. Germline lookup yields CDR1 SGHNT and CDR2 YYREEE (reference sequence). The CDR3 has 15 residues. The CDR3 spells CASSLDRGRSGELFF. The CDR3 nucleotides read TGTGCCAGCAGCTTAGACAGGGGGCGATCCGGGGAGCTGTTTTTT.

The chain combines TRBV7-8 with TRBJ2-7; D might be TRBD2 (5 bases). Trimming took off 2 bases at V and 3 bases at J, with 14 bases between the two ends. The CDR3 extends over 15 amino acids. The germline CDR1 and CDR2 sequences are SGHVS and FQNEAQ. The CDR3 protein is CASSLPPTTFYEQYF. The CDR3 DNA follows: TGTGCCAGCAGCTTACCCCCGACTACCTTCTACGAGCAGTACTTC. Using reference TRBV7-8 and TRBJ2-7 for the parts outside the CDR3, the full variable domain is GAGVSQSPRYKVAKRGQDVALRCDPISGHVSLFWYQQALGQGPEFLTYFQNEAQLDKSGLPSDRFFAERPEGSVSTLKIQRTQQEDSAVYLCASSLPPTTFYEQYFGPGTRLTVT.

The table lists this clonotype with many counts. The J gene is TRBJ2-1, the V gene TRBV5-4, with 7 nucleotides matching TRBD1. The CDR3 loop spans 17 amino acids. From germline, CDR1 is SGHNT and CDR2 YYREEE (reference sequence). V lost 1 base and J lost 3; bases outside the gene matches: 10. For the CDR3, the DNA is TGTGCCAGCAGCTTGCTTTATCGGGACAGATTCTACAATGAGCAGTTCTTC. This translates into CASSLLYRDRFYNEQFF.

This clonotype was recorded many times. The genes are TRBV2 and TRBJ1-4, with TRBD1 as a possible D gene (5 bases). Germline CDR1 and CDR2: SNHLY and FYNNEI. Trimming shortened V by 4 bases and J by 6 bases, and 6 bases separated the two germline ends. The CDR3 length is 12 residues. The CDR3 coding sequence is TGTGCCAGCAGTGGGGGGGATGAAAAACTGTTTTTT. Its protein product is CASSGGDEKLFF.

Regarding this clonotype: A clone one base away is much larger, so this may be a read error. The gene calls are TRBV5-1 and TRBJ1-2; 7 nucleotides agree with TRBD1. The junction had 14 bases not matched to a gene; V was cut back by 4 bases and J by 8 bases. Germline V CDR1 and CDR2: SGHRS, YFSETQ. The length of the CDR3 is 15 residues. The CDR3 DNA sequence: TGCGCCAGCAGCAACCGACAGGGCGGTACGGGCGGCTACACCTTC. Encoded protein: CASSNRQGGTGGYTF.

This clonotype was counted ten times or more. The rearrangement links TRBV6-1 to TRBJ1-5; tentatively, D is TRBD1 (6 bases). This CDR3 has 14 residues. V lost 1 base and J lost 3, with 7 bases in between. Germline V gene lookup returns CDR1 MNHNS and CDR2 SASEGT. The CDR3 DNA is TGTGCCAGCAGTGAAGGGACAGTCAATCAGCCCCAGCATTTT. This translates into CASSEGTVNQPQHF.

This clonotype has a count of ten or more. This chain links TRBV28 with TRBJ2-7; 7 bases map to TRBD1. The CDR3 is 15 residues long. Trimming removed 5 bases from V and 0 bases from J; junction bases left unmatched: 7. Germline CDR1 is MDHEN and CDR2 is SYDVKM. This CDR3 is CASSPQGLSSYEQYF. CDR3 in DNA: TGTGCCAGCAGTCCACAGGGGTTAAGCTCCTACGAGCAGTACTTC.

This clonotype was counted at least ten times. The rearrangement uses TRBV7-2 and TRBJ2-2; weak D call: TRBD2 (5 bases). The CDR3 has 14 residues. V dropped 5 bases and J dropped 1 base, with 8 bases sitting between them. Per the germline V gene, CDR1 is SGHTA and CDR2 is FQGNSA. The CDR3 region has the DNA TGTGCCAGCAGCCTAACTAGGAACACCGGGGAGCTGTTTTTT. Translating gives CASSLTRNTGELFF.

Many counts were recorded for this clonotype. This chain connects TRBV7-9 to TRBJ1-2; the match to TRBD1 covers 7 bases. Germline V lookup: CDR1 SEHNR, CDR2 FQNEAQ (reference sequence). The CDR3 length is 13 residues. After removal of 4 bases from V and 6 bases from J, the junction contained 5 bases not matched to a gene. The CDR3 is CASSWTGLDGYTF. The CDR3 DNA follows: TGTGCCAGCAGCTGGACAGGTCTCGATGGCTACACCTTC.

This clonotype turned up a few times. This sequence joins TRBV19 and TRBJ2-1, with 11 bases lining up with TRBD2. The CDR3 has 16 residues. J gave up 5 bases and V 6 bases, and 9 bases lay outside the gene matches. Germline V gene lookup returns CDR1 LNHDA and CDR2 SQIVND (reference sequence). CDR3 DNA sequence: TGTGCCAGTAGGGCCACTAGCGGGAGATTCGACAATGAGCAGTTCTTC. Translated: CASRATSGRFDNEQFF.

This clonotype was recorded a few times. The rearrangement uses TRBV20-1 and TRBJ2-7; D gene uncertain. The CDR3 length is 15 residues. V gave up 1 base and J gave up 3 bases, with 16 bases separating them. From germline, CDR1 is DFQATT and CDR2 SNEGSKA (reference sequence). CDR3 DNA: TGCAGTGCTAGAGCCCCGACTGCTACTAACTACGAGCAGTACTTC. This sequence encodes CSARAPTATNYEQYF.

As for this clonotype: A single base separates this from a much larger clone, so it may be a read error. The chain links TRBV4-3 to TRBJ2-7, with D possibly called TRBD1 or TRBD2 (5 bases each). The CDR3 runs to 14 residues. Germline-derived CDR1 and CDR2 are LGHNA and YSLEER. CDR3 loop: CASSQGDGAYEQCF. The CDR3 nucleotides are TGCGCCAGCAGCCAAGGGGACGGCGCCTACGAGCAGTGCTTC.

This clonotype was seen many times. This CDR3 is CASSVRGLAGGADTQYF. The CDR3, as DNA: TGTGCCAGTAGTGTAAGGGGACTAGCGGGAGGAGCAGATACGCAGTATTTT. The V gene is TRBV19, the J gene TRBJ2-3, with TRBD2 matching 15 bases. Per germline, CDR1 LNHDA and CDR2 SQIVND (reference sequence). Losses at the gene ends were 5 bases for V and 4 bases for J; bases not matched to a gene: 7. The CDR3 has 17 amino acids.

At least ten counts were recorded for this clonotype. V gene TRBV20-1 combines with J gene TRBJ2-3; 7 positions match TRBD2. J gave up 4 bases and V 6 bases, and 7 bases lay outside the gene matches. This CDR3 comprises 13 residues. Germline assignment: CDR1 DFQATT and CDR2 SNEGSKA (reference sequence). The CDR3, as DNA: TGCAGTGCCCGATGGGAGGGCGCAGATACGCAGTATTTT. It is translated as CSARWEGADTQYF.

The rearrangement uses TRBV6-1 and TRBJ2-4, with D perhaps TRBD1 (5 bases). The CDR3 spans 13 residues. The V and J ends lost 6 bases and 1 base respectively, with 7 bases between them. Germline lookup yields CDR1 MNHNS and CDR2 SASEGT. This chain's CDR3 is CASRRGAKNIQYF. The CDR3 region has the DNA TGTGCCAGCAGAAGGGGTGCCAAAAACATTCAGTACTTC.

The chain carries TRBV20-1 and TRBJ1-6, with D uncertain. Trimming took 0 bases from V and 9 from J, leaving 6 bases between them. Germline CDR1 DFQATT, CDR2 SNEGSKA (reference sequence). CDR3 length: 12 amino acids. Written as DNA, the CDR3 is TGCAGTGCTAGAGATCTTAGTTCACCCCTCCACTTT. Amino acid sequence: CSARDLSSPLHF.

This clonotype was observed many times. V gene TRBV2 combines with J gene TRBJ2-7, with 12 bases fitting TRBD1. Germline V gene lookup returns CDR1 SNHLY and CDR2 FYNNEI. This CDR3 contains 14 residues. Trimming removed 8 bases from V and 5 bases from J; junction bases left unmatched: 7. In DNA, the CDR3 is TGTGCCAGCCTAAACGGGACAGGGGGCGACGAGCAGTACTTC. It yields the protein CASLNGTGGDEQYF.

This clonotype has just a few counts. The V gene is TRBV14, the J gene TRBJ1-3; no firm D call. CDR3 length: 14 amino acids. Trimming stripped 1 base from V and 0 bases from J, with 4 bases between. Per the germline V gene, CDR1 is SGHDN and CDR2 is FVKESK. The CDR3 region has the DNA TGTGCCAGCAGCCAAGCTTTCTCTGGAAACACCATATATTTT. Translated: CASSQAFSGNTIYF.

This clonotype has a count of ten or more. This chain connects TRBV2 to TRBJ1-2, with D uncertain. This CDR3 is built from 13 residues. V lost 2 bases to trimming and J lost 4 bases, with 8 bases between them. Germline CDR1 is SNHLY and CDR2 is FYNNEI. CDR3 nucleotides: TGTGCCAGCAGTGAATCCCTTGGCTATGGCTACACCTTC. Residues: CASSESLGYGYTF.